This T cell receptor beta chain came from a study of CD4 T cells in relation to SARS-CoV-2 and coronaviruses. Worth noting for this clone: Its target is not known.

The protocol was immunoSEQ multiplex PCR, while the TCRdb copy is restricted to in-frame clones and leaves out a portion. Of 43,000 or so clones in the sample, over 75% were seen once. This TCR was sampled from an adult with COVID-19. Sequenced input: naive CD4+ T cells from PBMCs, cultured in vitro. Regarding subset: naive CD4+ T cells isolated by negative enrichment.

The CDR3 sequence is CASSFMGALSEKLFF. The CDR3 region has the DNA TGTGCCAGCAGCTTTATGGGGGCGCTCAGTGAAAAACTGTTTTTT. This chain connects TRBV5-4 to TRBJ1-4; maybe TRBD1 (6 bases). With 2 bases removed from V and 7 bases from J, the gap between germline ends came to 15 bases. Germline lookup yields CDR1 SGHNT and CDR2 YYREEE (reference sequence). The CDR3 is made up of 15 amino acids.